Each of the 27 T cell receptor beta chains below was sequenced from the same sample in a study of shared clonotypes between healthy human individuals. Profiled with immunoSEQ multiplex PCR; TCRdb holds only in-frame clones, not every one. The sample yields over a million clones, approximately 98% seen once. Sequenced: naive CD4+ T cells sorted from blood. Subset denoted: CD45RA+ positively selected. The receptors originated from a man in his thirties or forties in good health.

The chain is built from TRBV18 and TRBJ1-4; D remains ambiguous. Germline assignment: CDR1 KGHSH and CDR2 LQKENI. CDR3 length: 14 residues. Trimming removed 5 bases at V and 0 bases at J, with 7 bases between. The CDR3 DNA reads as TGTGCCAGCTCAAACCCTGCAACTAATGAAAAACTGTTTTTT. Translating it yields CASSNPATNEKLFF.

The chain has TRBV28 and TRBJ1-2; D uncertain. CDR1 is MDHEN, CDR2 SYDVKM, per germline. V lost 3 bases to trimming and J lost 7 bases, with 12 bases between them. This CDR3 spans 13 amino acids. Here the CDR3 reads CASSLTDEGGYTF. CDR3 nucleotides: TGTGCCAGCAGTTTGACCGATGAGGGTGGCTACACCTTC.

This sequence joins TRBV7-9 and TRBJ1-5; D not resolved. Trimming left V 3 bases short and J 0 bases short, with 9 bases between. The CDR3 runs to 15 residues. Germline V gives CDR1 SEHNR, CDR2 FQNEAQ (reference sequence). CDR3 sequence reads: CASSFSGYSNQPQHF. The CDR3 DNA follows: TGTGCCAGCAGCTTCTCAGGTTATAGCAATCAGCCCCAGCATTTT.

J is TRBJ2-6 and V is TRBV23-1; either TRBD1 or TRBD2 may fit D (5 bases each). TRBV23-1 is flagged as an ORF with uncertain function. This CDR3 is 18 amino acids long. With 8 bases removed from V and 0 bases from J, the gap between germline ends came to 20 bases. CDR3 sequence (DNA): TGCGCCAGCCGTGACGGGGCCCTACCTCCCTCTGGGGCCAACGTCCTGACTTTC. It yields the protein CASRDGALPPSGANVLTF.

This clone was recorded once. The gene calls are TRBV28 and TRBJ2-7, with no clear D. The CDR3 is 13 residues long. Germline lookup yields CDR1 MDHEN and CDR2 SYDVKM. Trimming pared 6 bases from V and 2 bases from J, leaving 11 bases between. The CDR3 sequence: CASRRTVTYEQYF. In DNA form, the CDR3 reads TGTGCCAGCAGGCGGACGGTGACCTACGAGCAGTACTTC.

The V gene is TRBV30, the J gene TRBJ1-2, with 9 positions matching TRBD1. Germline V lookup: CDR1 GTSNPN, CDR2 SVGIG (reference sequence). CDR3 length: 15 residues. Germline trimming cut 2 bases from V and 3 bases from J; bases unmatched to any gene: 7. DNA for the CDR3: TGTGCCTGGAGTCGGCGGGACAGGGAATACTATGGCTACACCTTC. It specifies CAWSRRDREYYGYTF.

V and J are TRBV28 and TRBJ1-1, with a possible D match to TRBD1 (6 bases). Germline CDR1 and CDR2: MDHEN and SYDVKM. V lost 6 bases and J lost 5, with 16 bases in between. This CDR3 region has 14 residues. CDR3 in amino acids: CASRIKRRGTEAFF. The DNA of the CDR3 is TGTGCCAGCAGAATTAAAAGAAGGGGGACTGAAGCTTTCTTT.

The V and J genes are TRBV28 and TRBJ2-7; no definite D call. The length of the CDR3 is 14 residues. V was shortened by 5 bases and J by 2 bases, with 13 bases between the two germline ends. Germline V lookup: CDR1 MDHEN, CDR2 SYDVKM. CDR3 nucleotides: TGTGCCAGCAGTCAAGACACCTCACCCTACGAGCAGTACTTC. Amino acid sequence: CASSQDTSPYEQYF.

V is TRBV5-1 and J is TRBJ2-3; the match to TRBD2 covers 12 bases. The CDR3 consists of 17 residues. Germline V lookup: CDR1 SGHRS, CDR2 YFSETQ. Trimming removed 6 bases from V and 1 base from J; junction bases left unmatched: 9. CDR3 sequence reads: CASKPGLAGPGTDTQYF. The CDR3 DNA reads TGCGCCAGCAAACCGGGACTAGCGGGCCCGGGCACAGATACGCAGTATTTT.

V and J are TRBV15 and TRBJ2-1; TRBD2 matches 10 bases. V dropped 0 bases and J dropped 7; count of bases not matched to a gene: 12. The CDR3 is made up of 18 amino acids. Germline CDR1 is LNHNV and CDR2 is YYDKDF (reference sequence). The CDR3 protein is CATSRDARTSGRGNEQFF. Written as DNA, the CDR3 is TGTGCCACCAGCAGAGATGCCCGGACTAGCGGAAGGGGGAATGAGCAGTTCTTC.

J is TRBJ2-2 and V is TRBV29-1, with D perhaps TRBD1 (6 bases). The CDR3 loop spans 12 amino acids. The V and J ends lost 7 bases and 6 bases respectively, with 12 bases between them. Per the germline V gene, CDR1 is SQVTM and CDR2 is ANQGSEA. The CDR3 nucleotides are TGCAGCGCCTACAGGGTAGCCGGGGAGCTGTTTTTT. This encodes CSAYRVAGELFF.

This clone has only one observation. The CDR3 sequence is CASRGTSGRGAYNEQFF. CDR3 nucleotides: TGCGCCAGCAGGGGGACTAGCGGGAGAGGGGCCTACAATGAGCAGTTCTTC. The chain is built from TRBV10-2 and TRBJ2-1; 14 nucleotides align to TRBD2. The CDR3 is 17 amino acids. Per the germline V gene, CDR1 is WSHSY and CDR2 is SAAADI. The V segment lost 6 bases and the J segment 2 bases; nucleotides outside the gene matches: 6.

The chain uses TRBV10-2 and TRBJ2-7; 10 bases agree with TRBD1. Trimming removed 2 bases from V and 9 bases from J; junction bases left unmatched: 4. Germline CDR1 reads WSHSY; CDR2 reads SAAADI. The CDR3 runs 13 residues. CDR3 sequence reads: CASSEGTGVRQYF. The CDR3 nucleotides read TGCGCCAGCAGTGAGGGGACAGGGGTACGGCAGTACTTC.

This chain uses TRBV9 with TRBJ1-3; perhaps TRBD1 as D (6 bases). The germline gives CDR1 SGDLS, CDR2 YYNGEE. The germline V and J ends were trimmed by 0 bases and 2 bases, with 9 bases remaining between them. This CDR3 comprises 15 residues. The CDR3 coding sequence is TGTGCCAGCAGCGTAGGAGGGGGGACTGGAAACACCATATATTTT. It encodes CASSVGGGTGNTIYF.

The CDR3 sequence is CASAGLAGVSYEQYF. CDR3 nucleotides: TGTGCCAGCGCCGGACTAGCGGGGGTCTCCTACGAGCAGTACTTC. The chain uses TRBV18 and TRBJ2-7; 13 bases are a match to TRBD2. The CDR3 loop spans 15 amino acids. Germline V gene sequence: CDR1 KGHSH, CDR2 LQKENI. The J segment lost 0 bases and the V segment lost 8 bases, leaving 4 bases of the junction unmatched.

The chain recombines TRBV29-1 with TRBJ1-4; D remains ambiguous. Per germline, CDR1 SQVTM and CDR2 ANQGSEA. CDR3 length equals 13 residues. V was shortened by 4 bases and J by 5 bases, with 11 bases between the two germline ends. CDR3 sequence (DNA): TGCAGCGTTGTTGTCACGGGGAATGAAAAACTGTTTTTT. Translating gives CSVVVTGNEKLFF.

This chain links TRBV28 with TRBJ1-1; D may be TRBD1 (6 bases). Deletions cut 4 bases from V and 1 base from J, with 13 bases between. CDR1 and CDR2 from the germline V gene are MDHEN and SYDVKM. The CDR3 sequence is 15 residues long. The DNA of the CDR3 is TGTGCCAGCAGTTCCCCGGGGGCGAGGAACACTGAAGCTTTCTTT. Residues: CASSSPGARNTEAFF.

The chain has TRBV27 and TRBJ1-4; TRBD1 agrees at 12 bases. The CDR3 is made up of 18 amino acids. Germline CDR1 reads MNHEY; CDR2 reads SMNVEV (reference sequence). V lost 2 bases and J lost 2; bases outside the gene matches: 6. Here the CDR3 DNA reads TGTGCCAGCAGTTTAAGGGGACAGGGGGCCTTCACTAATGAAAAACTGTTTTTT. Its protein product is CASSLRGQGAFTNEKLFF.

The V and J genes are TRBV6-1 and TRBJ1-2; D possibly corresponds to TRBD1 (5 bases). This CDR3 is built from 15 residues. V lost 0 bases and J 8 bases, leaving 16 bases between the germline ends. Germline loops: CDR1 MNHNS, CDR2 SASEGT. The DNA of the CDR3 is TGTGCCAGCAGTGAAGCTTTCGGGGGATCGGTCGGCTACACCTTC. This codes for CASSEAFGGSVGYTF.

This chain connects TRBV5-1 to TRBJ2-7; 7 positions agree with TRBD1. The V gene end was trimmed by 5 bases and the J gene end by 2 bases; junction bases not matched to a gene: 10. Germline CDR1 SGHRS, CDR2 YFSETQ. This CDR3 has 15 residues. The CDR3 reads CASSQGTAQTYEQYF. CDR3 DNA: TGCGCCAGCAGTCAGGGGACAGCCCAAACCTACGAGCAGTACTTC. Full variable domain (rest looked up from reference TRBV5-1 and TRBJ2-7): KAGVTQTPRYLIKTRGQQVTLSCSPISGHRSVSWYQQTPGQGLQFLFEYFSETQRNKGNFPGRFSGRQFSNSRSEMNVSTLELGDSALYLCASSQGTAQTYEQYFGPGTRLTVT.

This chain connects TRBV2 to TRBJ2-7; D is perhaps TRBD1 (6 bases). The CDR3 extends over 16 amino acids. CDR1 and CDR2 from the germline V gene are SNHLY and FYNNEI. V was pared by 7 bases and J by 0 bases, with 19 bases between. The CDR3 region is CASIMQTGTISYEQYF. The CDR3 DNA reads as TGTGCCAGCATTATGCAGACAGGAACCATCTCCTACGAGCAGTACTTC.

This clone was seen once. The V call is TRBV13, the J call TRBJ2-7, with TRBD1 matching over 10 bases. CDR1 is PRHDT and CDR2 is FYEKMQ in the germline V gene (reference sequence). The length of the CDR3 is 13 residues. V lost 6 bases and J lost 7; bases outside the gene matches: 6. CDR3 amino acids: CASSPGQGSEQYF. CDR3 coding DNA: TGTGCCAGCAGTCCGGGACAGGGGAGTGAGCAGTACTTC.

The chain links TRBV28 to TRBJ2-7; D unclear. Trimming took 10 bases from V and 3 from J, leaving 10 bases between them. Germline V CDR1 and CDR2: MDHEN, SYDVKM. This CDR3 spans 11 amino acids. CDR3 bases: TGTGCCACCATACTTAACTACGAGCAGTACTTC. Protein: CATILNYEQYF. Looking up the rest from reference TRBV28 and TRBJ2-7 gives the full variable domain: DVKVTQSSRYLVKRTGEKVFLECVQDMDHENMFWYRQDPGLGLRLIYFSYDVKMKEKGDIPEGYSVSREKKERFSLILESASTNQTSMYLCATILNYEQYFGPGTRLTVT.

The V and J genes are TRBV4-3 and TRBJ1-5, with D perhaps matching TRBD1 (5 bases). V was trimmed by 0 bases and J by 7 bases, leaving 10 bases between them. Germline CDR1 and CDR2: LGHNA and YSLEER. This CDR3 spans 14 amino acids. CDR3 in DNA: TGCGCCAGCAGCCAAGATGGCAGGGAACAGCCCCAGCATTTT. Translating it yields CASSQDGREQPQHF.

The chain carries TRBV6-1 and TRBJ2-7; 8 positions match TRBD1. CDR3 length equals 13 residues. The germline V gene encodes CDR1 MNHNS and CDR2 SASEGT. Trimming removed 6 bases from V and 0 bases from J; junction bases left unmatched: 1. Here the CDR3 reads CASRGQGSYEQYF. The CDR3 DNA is TGTGCCAGCAGAGGACAGGGCTCCTACGAGCAGTACTTC.

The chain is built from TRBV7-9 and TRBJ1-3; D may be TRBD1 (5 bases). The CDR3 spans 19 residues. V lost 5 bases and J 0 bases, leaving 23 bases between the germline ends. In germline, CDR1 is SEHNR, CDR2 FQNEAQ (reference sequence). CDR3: CASSTHQTDRYSSGNTIYF. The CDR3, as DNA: TGTGCCAGCAGCACACATCAGACAGACAGATATTCCTCTGGAAACACCATATATTTT.

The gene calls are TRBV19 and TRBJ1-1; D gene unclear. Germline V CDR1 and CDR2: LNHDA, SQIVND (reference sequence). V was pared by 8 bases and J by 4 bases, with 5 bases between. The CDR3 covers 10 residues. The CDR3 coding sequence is TGTGCCAGTGGGCGCACTGAAGCTTTCTTT. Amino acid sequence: CASGRTEAFF.